This T cell receptor beta chain was obtained from a study of blood T cell repertoires in COVID-19. Study background: The United States, Italy and Spain were the sources of the acute and convalescent COVID-19 samples.

Source study methods: Using reference gene primer amplification, nucleated cell counts were estimated. The protocol was immunoSEQ multiplex PCR, while the TCRdb copy is restricted to in-frame clones and leaves out a portion. D and trimming were read from the DNA, whereas the V and J calls and clone size are those reported in that table. The table has 150,000 to 200,000 clones, roughly 90% seen once; the top ten hold around 5%. Patients from Seattle were sampled longitudinally, starting during active infection. The source is a young man with COVID-19, enrolled during active disease. Sequences were obtained from peripheral blood.

The CDR3 region is CASSPGLAGANEQFF. DNA for the CDR3: TGTGCCAGCAGCCCAGGGCTAGCGGGGGCCAATGAGCAGTTCTTC. The J gene is TRBJ2-1, the V gene TRBV7-6; 10 nucleotides line up with TRBD2. CDR1 and CDR2 from the germline V gene are SGHVS and FNYEAQ. The CDR3 runs 15 residues. With V trimmed by 5 bases and J by 6 bases, 7 bases remained unmatched.